Shown below are 30 T cell receptor beta chains from a single sample sequenced in a study of spatial heterogeneity in lung cancer. Findings and limits, study-wide: Tumors with more nonsynonymous mutations had more expanded intratumoral alpha and beta TCRs.

Time point reported: sample taken at primary tumor resection. Their specific antigens are unknown. TCRdb re-called the 5' RACE reads with MiXCR, one entry per CDR3 protein. The sample holds 15,000 to 20,000 distinct CDR3 sequences, 5.5% to 6.5% seen once. Sequences were derived from lung tumor tissue, sampled at surgery. The receptors shown here come from a female donor with early-stage non-small cell lung cancer.

This clonotype occurred many times. The chain is built from TRBV7-2 and TRBJ2-1; 7 bases align to TRBD1. Germline lookup yields CDR1 SGHTA and CDR2 FQGNSA. The CDR3 is made up of 13 amino acids. Germline trimming cut 5 bases from V and 7 bases from J; bases unmatched to any gene: 5. The CDR3 sequence is CASSTNRGNEQFF. The CDR3 DNA reads TGTGCCAGCAGCACCAACAGGGGAAATGAGCAGTTCTTC.

This clonotype has only a few counts. The chain is built from TRBV11-1 and TRBJ1-6; TRBD1 is a possible D gene (6 bases). In germline, CDR1 is SGHAT, CDR2 FQDESV (reference sequence). The CDR3 length is 14 residues. V lost 3 bases to trimming and J lost 7 bases, with 10 bases between them. For the CDR3, the DNA is TGTGCCAGCAGCTTTAATCAGGGGAATTCACCCCTCCACTTT. Translating gives CASSFNQGNSPLHF. Looking up the rest from reference TRBV11-1 and TRBJ1-6 gives the full variable domain: EAEVAQSPRYKITEKSQAVAFWCDPISGHATLYWYRQILGQGPELLVQFQDESVVDDSQLPKDRFSAERLKGVDSTLKIQPAELGDSAMYLCASSFNQGNSPLHFGNGTRLTVT.

This clonotype was recorded many times. The chain couples TRBV27 to TRBJ2-7; D call uncertain. The germline CDR1 and CDR2 sequences are MNHEY and SMNVEV (reference sequence). The germline V and J ends were trimmed by 3 bases and 4 bases, with 7 bases remaining between them. This CDR3 contains 12 residues. The CDR3 region is CASSFNGYEQYF. The CDR3 bases are TGTGCCAGCAGTTTTAACGGGTACGAGCAGTACTTC.

With regard to this clonotype: Its ends do not fully match the called genes, so a read error is possible. The chain couples TRBV23-1 to TRBJ1-4; 7 nucleotides line up with TRBD1. TRBV23-1 is given ORF status, its function remaining uncertain. CDR3 size: 14 residues. The CDR3 DNA follows: TGCGCCAGCAGTCCCGGGACAGAGTCAAGAAAAACTGTTTTT. Translation gives CASSPGTESRKTVF.

Many counts were recorded for this clonotype. The J gene is TRBJ1-5, the V gene TRBV20-1; possible D gene TRBD1, 5 bases. Germline V gene data show CDR1 as DFQATT and CDR2 as SNEGSKA (reference sequence). V dropped 1 base and J dropped 2 bases, with 12 bases sitting between them. CDR3 length: 15 amino acids. This chain's CDR3 is CSARAGPVGNQPQHF. Here the CDR3 DNA reads TGCAGTGCTAGAGCAGGGCCCGTGGGCAATCAGCCCCAGCATTTT.

This clonotype is termed medium-sized (0.01 to 0.1%). The genes are TRBV12-3 or TRBV12-4 and TRBJ2-7; a weak D match, TRBD2 (6 bases). V was cut by 5 bases and J by 0 bases, with 14 bases left in between. The CDR3 is made up of 15 amino acids. CDR3 region: CASSPSGLSSYEQYF. DNA for the CDR3: TGTGCCAGCAGTCCCTCGGGACTGAGCTCCTACGAGCAGTACTTC.

This clonotype is medium-sized within its sample. V usage is TRBV29-1 and J usage is TRBJ1-1; D gene uncertain. V was clipped by 7 bases and J by 1 base, with 10 bases between them. Germline V CDR1 and CDR2: SQVTM, ANQGSEA. This CDR3 has 12 amino acids. The CDR3 loop reads CSAWKSNTEAFF. The DNA of the CDR3 is TGCAGCGCCTGGAAGTCGAACACTGAAGCTTTCTTT.

This clonotype appeared many times. V usage is TRBV7-2 and J usage is TRBJ1-6; the match to TRBD1 covers 10 bases. Germline-derived CDR1 and CDR2 are SGHTA and FQGNSA. The length of the CDR3 is 14 residues. Trimming at V came to 1 base and at J to 9 bases, leaving 0 bases not matched to a gene. The CDR3 DNA reads as TGTGCCAGCAGCTTAGGGGACAGGGGTTCACCCCTCCACTTT. The encoded protein is CASSLGDRGSPLHF.

This clonotype was counted ten times or more. The chain employs TRBV29-1 and TRBJ2-7; TRBD1 aligns across 9 bases. CDR3 length: 15 amino acids. Looked up from germline, CDR1 is SQVTM and CDR2 is ANQGSEA. J gave up 0 bases and V 6 bases, and 9 bases lay outside the gene matches. The CDR3 loop is CSVNLRDRASYEQYF. The DNA of the CDR3 is TGCAGCGTAAACCTCCGGGACAGGGCCTCCTACGAGCAGTACTTC.

This clonotype was seen at least ten times. The V and J genes are TRBV18 and TRBJ1-2; 7 bases map to TRBD1. The CDR3 covers 16 residues. V trimming: 3 bases; J trimming: 4 bases; junction bases outside the gene matches: 11. CDR1 is KGHSH and CDR2 is LQKENI in the germline V gene. The CDR3: CASSPQSGGETYGYTF. The DNA of the CDR3 is TGTGCCAGCTCACCTCAGTCAGGGGGAGAAACCTATGGCTACACCTTC.

The table lists this clonotype with a few counts. The CDR3 bases are TGCGCCAGCAGCTTAAGCGGGAGCACAGATACGCAGTATTTT. Protein sequence: CASSLSGSTDTQYF. The chain joins TRBV5-1 to TRBJ2-3, with TRBD2 as a possible D gene (6 bases). The CDR3 sequence is 14 residues long. V lost 2 bases and J lost 0, with 7 bases in between. The germline V gene has CDR1 SGHRS and CDR2 YFSETQ.

This clonotype came up many times. The chain joins TRBV20-1 to TRBJ1-1, with 9 positions matching TRBD1. CDR3 length equals 15 residues. Losses at the gene ends were 6 bases for V and 0 bases for J; bases not matched to a gene: 8. The germline V gene encodes CDR1 DFQATT and CDR2 SNEGSKA (reference sequence). The CDR3: CSASRDRVVNTEAFF. The CDR3 DNA sequence: TGCAGTGCGAGCCGGGACAGGGTGGTGAACACTGAAGCTTTCTTT.

This clonotype showed up just a few times. The rearrangement joins TRBV30 to TRBJ2-1, with D uncertain. The CDR3 sequence is 11 residues long. Trimming cost V 4 bases and J 3 bases, with 4 bases left between them. Germline V gene lookup returns CDR1 GTSNPN and CDR2 SVGIG (reference sequence). CDR3 sequence reads: CAWKIYNEQFF. CDR3 bases: TGTGCCTGGAAGATCTACAATGAGCAGTTCTTC. The variable domain in full, completed from reference TRBV30 and TRBJ2-1, reads SQTIHQWPATLVQPVGSPLSLECTVEGTSNPNLYWYRQAAGRGLQLLFYSVGIGQISSEVPQNLSASRPQDRQFILSSKKLLLSDSGFYLCAWKIYNEQFFGPGTRLTVL.

Sample share makes this clonotype medium-sized (0.01 to 0.1%). The chain joins TRBV12-3 or TRBV12-4 to TRBJ1-5, with D possibly TRBD1 on 6 matching bases. Trimming stripped 3 bases from V and 4 bases from J, with 16 bases between. CDR3 length equals 16 residues. DNA of the CDR3: TGTGCCAGCAGTTTTGGGTCCAGGGGAGGAAATCAGCCCCAGCATTTT. Protein sequence: CASSFGSRGGNQPQHF.

This clonotype occurred many times. The chain is built from TRBV6-2 or TRBV6-3 and TRBJ2-1; TRBD1 or TRBD2 may be the D gene (5 bases each). Trimming stripped 2 bases from V and 13 bases from J, with 15 bases between. The CDR3 has 13 residues. CDR1 is MNHEY, CDR2 SVGEGT, per germline. The CDR3 DNA is TGTGCCAGCAGTTACGGGGGTAAAAGGGTTCAGTTCTTC. Encoded protein: CASSYGGKRVQFF.

This clonotype appeared many times. The chain uses TRBV5-6 and TRBJ2-1, with TRBD2 matching 9 bases. In germline, CDR1 is SGHDT, CDR2 YYEEEE. Trimming cost V 3 bases and J 0 bases; bases outside gene matches: 10. This CDR3 is 18 amino acids long. CDR3 loop: CASSSGLAGRSSYNEQFF. In DNA, the CDR3 is TGTGCCAGCAGCTCGGGACTAGCCGGCCGGAGCTCCTACAATGAGCAGTTCTTC.

This clonotype was counted between two and nine times. J is TRBJ2-1 and V is TRBV5-5; D gene uncertain. Germline assignment: CDR1 SGHKS and CDR2 YYEKEE (reference sequence). The CDR3 is made up of 14 amino acids. Trimming pared 3 bases from V and 5 bases from J, leaving 12 bases between. The CDR3 nucleotides are TGTGCCAGCAGCTCCCGGGTCTCGAACAATGAGCAGTTCTTC. It codes for CASSSRVSNNEQFF.

In its sample, this clonotype was seen many times. The rearrangement joins TRBV10-1 to TRBJ1-2; TRBD1 matches at 7 bases. There are 14 residues in the CDR3. CDR1 is WNHNN, CDR2 SYGVQD, per germline (reference sequence). V lost 2 bases, J lost 3 bases, and 3 bases stayed unmatched. The CDR3: CASSEHGTDYGYTF. For the CDR3, the DNA is TGCGCCAGCAGTGAGCACGGGACAGACTATGGCTACACCTTC.

This clonotype was counted ten times or more. The chain employs TRBV29-1 and TRBJ2-3; D not certain. CDR3 size: 14 residues. V was pared by 5 bases and J by 2 bases, with 14 bases between. Per the germline V gene, CDR1 is SQVTM and CDR2 is ANQGSEA. In nucleotides, the CDR3 is TGCAGCGTTCCACCTTCCGAGCTCACAGATACGCAGTATTTT. Residues: CSVPPSELTDTQYF.

This clonotype is medium-sized (0.01 to 0.1%) in the sample. CDR3 region: CSVQTSAAYNEQFF. The CDR3 region has the DNA TGCAGCGTGCAGACTAGCGCCGCCTACAATGAGCAGTTCTTC. V is TRBV29-1 and J is TRBJ2-1; 8 bases match TRBD2. Germline lookup yields CDR1 SQVTM and CDR2 ANQGSEA. Trimming took 6 bases from V and 2 from J; bases not matched to a gene: 6. The CDR3 is made up of 14 amino acids.

This clonotype was found a few times. J is TRBJ2-1 and V is TRBV4-2; 10 nucleotides align to TRBD2. This CDR3 region has 17 residues. V lost 4 bases and J lost 8; bases outside the gene matches: 14. The germline CDR1 and CDR2 sequences are LGHNA and YNFKEQ. As DNA, the CDR3 is TGTGCCAGCAGCCTCCGCTTAGCGGGAGGTCCCGCCCATGAGCAGTTCTTC. Translating it yields CASSLRLAGGPAHEQFF.

This clonotype is judged medium-sized. The genes are TRBV28 and TRBJ2-5, with 10 bases identical to TRBD2. Germline-derived CDR1 and CDR2 are MDHEN and SYDVKM. CDR3 size: 15 residues. With V trimmed by 6 bases and J by 5 bases, 9 bases remained unmatched. The CDR3 DNA reads TGTGCCAGCAGGGACCTAGCGGGAGCGAGGGAGACCCAGTACTTC. Protein sequence: CASRDLAGARETQYF.

This clonotype came up many times. J is TRBJ1-2 and V is TRBV5-1, with D unresolved. The CDR3 loop spans 13 amino acids. CDR1 is SGHRS, CDR2 YFSETQ, per germline. The ends were cut back, 4 bases at V and 8 bases at J, with 15 bases in the middle. CDR3 sequence reads: CASSLSDGAGYTF. The CDR3 bases are TGCGCCAGCAGCCTGTCCGACGGCGCAGGCTACACCTTC. Drawing the rest from reference TRBV5-1 and TRBJ1-2, the complete variable domain is KAGVTQTPRYLIKTRGQQVTLSCSPISGHRSVSWYQQTPGQGLQFLFEYFSETQRNKGNFPGRFSGRQFSNSRSEMNVSTLELGDSALYLCASSLSDGAGYTFGSGTRLTVV.

The table lists this clonotype with many counts. This sequence joins TRBV6-5 and TRBJ2-1; maybe TRBD2 (5 bases). CDR3 length equals 14 residues. Trimming removed 7 bases at V and 1 base at J, with 11 bases between. CDR1 MNHEY and CDR2 SVGAGI come from the germline V gene. CDR3 in DNA: TGTGCCAGCAAATCGGGGTATTCCTACAATGAGCAGTTCTTC. Translation: CASKSGYSYNEQFF.

This clonotype came up many times. At one of its ends the junction is not consistent with the germline gene, which may arise from a read error. The chain links TRBV6-1 to TRBJ2-4; 8 positions agree with TRBD1. The CDR3 sequence is 15 residues long. Germline-derived CDR1 and CDR2 are MNHNS and SASEGT. DNA of the CDR3: TGTGCCAGCGGTGACAGGGGCCTAGCCAAAAACATTCAGTACTTC. Encoded protein: CASGDRGLAKNIQYF.

This clonotype was seen just once. The chain combines TRBV20-1 with TRBJ2-2, with 9 bases fitting TRBD2. V shed 5 bases and J 5 bases; nucleotides not matched to a gene: 12. CDR3 length: 16 amino acids. Germline CDR1 is DFQATT and CDR2 is SNEGSKA (reference sequence). The CDR3 DNA is TGCAGTGCTTCTGGCGGCCTAGCGGGACGGACCGGGGAGCTGTTTTTT. Translated: CSASGGLAGRTGELFF.

In this sample, this clonotype turned up many times. The chain combines TRBV12-3 or TRBV12-4 with TRBJ1-3, with D maybe TRBD1 (6 bases). The CDR3 spans 12 residues. Trimming shortened V by 11 bases and J by 4 bases, and 12 bases separated the two germline ends. Here the CDR3 reads CAGGGPGNTIYF. CDR3 nucleotide sequence: TGTGCCGGAGGGGGGCCCGGAAACACCATATATTTT.

This clonotype was counted ten times or more. The chain has TRBV6-6 and TRBJ2-7, with 7 bases aligning to TRBD1. Looked up from germline, CDR1 is MNHNY and CDR2 is SVGAGI (reference sequence). J was trimmed by 3 bases and V by 7 bases; bases with no gene match: 3. This CDR3 has 12 residues. The CDR3 DNA reads TGTGCCAGCACTGACAGGGACTACGAGCAGTACTTC. Protein product: CASTDRDYEQYF.

This clonotype occurred many times. The chain carries TRBV5-5 and TRBJ2-6; D not certain. This CDR3 region has 16 residues. Trimming took off 4 bases at V and 1 base at J, with 12 bases between the two ends. The germline CDR1 and CDR2 sequences are SGHKS and YYEKEE (reference sequence). CDR3 coding DNA: TGTGCCAGCAGCCAAATACAGACTTCTGGGGCCAACGTCCTGACTTTC. Its protein product is CASSQIQTSGANVLTF.

This clonotype was counted many times. V gene TRBV20-1 combines with J gene TRBJ1-1, with 9 positions matching TRBD1. The junction had 5 bases not matched to a gene; V was cut back by 4 bases and J by 2 bases. The CDR3 is 14 residues long. The germline V gene has CDR1 DFQATT and CDR2 SNEGSKA (reference sequence). The CDR3 is CSANDRGVNTEAFF. As DNA, the CDR3 is TGCAGTGCTAACGACAGGGGGGTAAACACTGAAGCTTTCTTT.